Below, 7 T cell receptor beta chains from the same sample are listed, as sequenced in a study of shared clonotypes between healthy human individuals. Profiled with immunoSEQ multiplex PCR; TCRdb holds only in-frame clones, not every one. The sample records roughly 1,600,000 clones, about 98.5% being singletons. The specimen sequenced was naive CD4+ T cells sorted from blood. Specified subset: CD45RA+ positively selected. Every receptor here comes from a man younger than 40 in good health.

V and J are TRBV7-2 and TRBJ2-7; 8 nucleotides align to TRBD1. Germline V gene data show CDR1 as SGHTA and CDR2 as FQGNSA. The CDR3 extends over 18 amino acids. Trimming at V came to 2 bases and at J to 1 base, leaving 13 bases not matched to a gene. The CDR3 bases are TGTGCCAGCAGCTTAAGGCCAGGGGGCAAATTAGGTTCCTACGAGCAGTACTTC. Amino acid sequence: CASSLRPGGKLGSYEQYF.

This clone was picked up a small number of times. The chain uses TRBV5-1 and TRBJ1-2; possibly TRBD1 for D (6 bases). The V end was cut by 5 bases, the J end by 6 bases, with 8 bases between. Germline V gives CDR1 SGHRS, CDR2 YFSETQ. The CDR3 consists of 11 residues. CDR3 sequence reads: CASRQGNGYTF. The CDR3 region has the DNA TGCGCCAGCAGACAGGGAAATGGCTACACCTTC.

The rearrangement uses TRBV29-1 and TRBJ2-2; 8 nucleotides align to TRBD2. The trim removed 5 bases at V and 1 base at J, leaving 6 bases unmatched. The CDR3 spans 15 residues. Per germline, CDR1 SQVTM and CDR2 ANQGSEA. The CDR3 is CSVSYSGVNTGELFF. The DNA of the CDR3 is TGCAGCGTTTCCTATAGCGGGGTGAACACCGGGGAGCTGTTTTTT.

Comment on this clone: Additional DNA sequences in this sample encode the identical CDR3. The chain carries TRBV7-9 and TRBJ1-5; 8 bases are shared with TRBD1. This CDR3 contains 15 residues. V lost 5 bases, J lost 2 bases, and 5 bases stayed unmatched. CDR1 SEHNR and CDR2 FQNEAQ come from the germline V gene (reference sequence). The CDR3 nucleotides are TGTGCCAGCAGCCCGCAGGGGGCGGGCAATCAGCCCCAGCATTTT. This sequence encodes CASSPQGAGNQPQHF.

This clone was picked up one time. This chain uses TRBV27 with TRBJ2-7; 10 bases align to TRBD1. Germline loops: CDR1 MNHEY, CDR2 SMNVEV (reference sequence). The CDR3 is 15 amino acids. Trimming at V came to 2 bases and at J to 3 bases, leaving 4 bases not matched to a gene. The CDR3: CASSLDRGRLYEQYF. CDR3 bases: TGTGCCAGCAGTTTAGACAGGGGGCGCCTCTACGAGCAGTACTTC.

Of note for this clone: This same CDR3 is encoded by further DNA sequences in the sample. The chain links TRBV14 to TRBJ1-1; maybe TRBD1 (5 bases). This CDR3 has 13 amino acids. Trimming pared 4 bases from V and 2 bases from J, leaving 8 bases between. Germline CDR1 SGHDN, CDR2 FVKESK. In DNA form, the CDR3 reads TGTGCCAGCAGCCGGGGACTTAACACTGAAGCTTTCTTT. Translating it yields CASSRGLNTEAFF.

The rearrangement joins TRBV2 to TRBJ2-7, with D perhaps TRBD2 (6 bases). CDR3 size: 14 residues. Trimming stripped 2 bases from V and 4 bases from J, with 12 bases between. CDR1 and CDR2 (germline): SNHLY, FYNNEI. CDR3 protein: CASSELGRRYEQYF. The DNA for the CDR3 is TGTGCCAGCAGTGAACTCGGGAGAAGATACGAGCAGTACTTC.